This TCR beta chain stems from a study of early T cells in non-severe SARS-CoV-2 infection. TCRdb re-analysed the 5' RACE reads in MiXCR, keeping a single row per CDR3 protein. The sample shows tens of thousands of distinct CDR3 sequences, around 5% of them seen only once. In its sample, this clonotype was seen a few times. Sample: whole blood. The clonotype comes from an adult who was a healthcare worker with PCR-confirmed SARS-CoV-2 infection or an uninfected control (not recorded which).

CDR3: CASQPDRMNTEAFF. CDR3 bases: TGTGCCAGCCAACCGGACAGGATGAACACTGAAGCTTTCTTT. V usage is TRBV6-2 or TRBV6-3 and J usage is TRBJ1-1, with TRBD1 identical over 7 bases. Trimming cost V 8 bases and J 0 bases; bases outside gene matches: 6. CDR3 length: 14 amino acids. CDR1 and CDR2 (germline): MNHEY, SVGEGT.